A selection of T cell receptor beta chains follows, all from one sample in a study of shared clonotypes between healthy human individuals. Sequencing used immunoSEQ multiplex PCR; TCRdb keeps in-frame clones, though not all of them. The profile shows more than 400,000 clones, 90% to 97% of them singletons. Input material: naive CD4+ T cells sorted from blood. Receptors were obtained from a woman in her twenties or thirties in good health. The CDR3 runs from the conserved cysteine through the conserved F or W. The D gene is left open where the match is weak. Clone size is shown for a subset of rows, as once, few, many or a class of expanded clone.

j_call: TRBJ2-5; clone_size: NA; d_call: NA; v_call: TRBV7-2; cdr3_aa: CASSLFTETQYF; cdr3_nt: TGTGCCAGCAGCTTATTTACAGAGACCCAGTACTTC
j_call: TRBJ1-5; clone_size: once; d_call: NA; v_call: TRBV18; cdr3_aa: CASSPRPGENQPQHF; cdr3_nt: TGTGCCAGCTCACCACGGCCAGGGGAGAATCAGCCCCAGCATTTT
j_call: TRBJ2-7; clone_size: NA; d_call: NA; v_call: TRBV14; cdr3_aa: CASSQVRYEQYF; cdr3_nt: TGTGCCAGCAGCCAAGTACGCTACGAGCAGTACTTC
j_call: TRBJ2-5; clone_size: NA; d_call: TRBD1; v_call: TRBV2; cdr3_aa: CASSEDFVGTGQETQYF; cdr3_nt: TGTGCCAGCAGTGAAGATTTTGTTGGGACAGGCCAAGAGACCCAGTACTTC
j_call: TRBJ1-1; clone_size: NA; d_call: NA; v_call: TRBV2; cdr3_aa: CASAMDTEAFF; cdr3_nt: TGTGCCAGCGCTATGGACACTGAAGCTTTCTTT
j_call: TRBJ2-3; clone_size: NA; d_call: TRBD2; v_call: TRBV18; cdr3_aa: CASSGGLAKTDTQYF; cdr3_nt: TGTGCCAGCTCGGGTGGACTAGCGAAAACAGATACGCAGTATTTT
j_call: TRBJ2-1; clone_size: NA; d_call: NA; v_call: TRBV27; cdr3_aa: CASTTGPRGNEQFF; cdr3_nt: TGTGCCAGCACCACGGGACCCCGAGGGAATGAGCAGTTCTTC
j_call: TRBJ2-1; clone_size: NA; d_call: TRBD2; v_call: TRBV19; cdr3_aa: CASSTYTSGKHLEQFF; cdr3_nt: TGTGCCAGTAGTACCTACACTAGCGGGAAGCACCTTGAGCAGTTCTTC
j_call: TRBJ1-1; clone_size: NA; d_call: NA; v_call: TRBV5-1; cdr3_aa: CASSLAGPINTEAFF; cdr3_nt: TGCGCCAGCAGCTTAGCGGGACCCATTAACACTGAAGCTTTCTTT
j_call: TRBJ2-7; clone_size: NA; d_call: NA; v_call: TRBV28; cdr3_aa: CASSGSPYEQYF; cdr3_nt: TGTGCCAGCAGCGGAAGTCCATACGAGCAGTACTTC
j_call: TRBJ2-5; clone_size: NA; d_call: TRBD2; v_call: TRBV18; cdr3_aa: CASSVTSGRALGETQYF; cdr3_nt: TGTGCCAGCTCAGTGACTAGCGGGAGGGCCCTCGGGGAGACCCAGTACTTC
j_call: TRBJ1-1; clone_size: NA; d_call: NA; v_call: TRBV29-1; cdr3_aa: CSVMTGDTEAFF; cdr3_nt: TGCAGCGTCATGACCGGGGACACTGAAGCTTTCTTT
j_call: TRBJ2-6; clone_size: NA; d_call: NA; v_call: TRBV7-9; cdr3_aa: CASSLSGAGANVLTF; cdr3_nt: TGTGCCAGCAGCTTATCAGGGGCTGGGGCCAACGTCCTGACTTTC
j_call: TRBJ2-1; clone_size: NA; d_call: NA; v_call: TRBV19; cdr3_aa: CASSIQGLRSYNEQFF; cdr3_nt: TGTGCCAGTAGTATACAGGGTTTGCGCTCCTACAATGAGCAGTTCTTC
j_call: TRBJ2-2; clone_size: NA; d_call: TRBD2; v_call: TRBV7-3; cdr3_aa: CASARLAGAGELFF; cdr3_nt: TGTGCCAGCGCAAGGCTAGCGGGAGCCGGGGAGCTGTTTTTT
j_call: TRBJ1-5; clone_size: NA; d_call: NA; v_call: TRBV6-1; cdr3_aa: CASSLLRKPQHF; cdr3_nt: TGTGCCAGCAGTCTCTTGCGAAAGCCCCAGCATTTT
j_call: TRBJ2-5; clone_size: NA; d_call: TRBD2; v_call: TRBV11-2; cdr3_aa: CASSPTGTRAQETQYF; cdr3_nt: TGTGCCAGCAGCCCGACCGGGACTAGAGCCCAAGAGACCCAGTACTTC
j_call: TRBJ1-1; clone_size: NA; d_call: NA; v_call: TRBV11-2; cdr3_aa: CASSLFREGTEAFF; cdr3_nt: TGTGCCAGCAGCTTATTTAGGGAGGGCACTGAAGCTTTCTTT
j_call: TRBJ1-5; clone_size: once; d_call: TRBD1; v_call: TRBV6-5; cdr3_aa: CASTRGGNQPQHF; cdr3_nt: TGTGCCAGCACCAGGGGGGGCAATCAGCCCCAGCATTTT
j_call: TRBJ2-2; clone_size: NA; d_call: TRBD1; v_call: TRBV28; cdr3_aa: CASSPQGAPTGELFF; cdr3_nt: TGTGCCAGCAGTCCCCAGGGGGCGCCCACCGGGGAGCTGTTTTTT